A selection of T cell receptor beta chains follows, all from one sample in a study of T-cell memory formation after mild COVID-19. TCRdb analysed the 5' RACE reads with MiXCR anew, one entry per CDR3 protein. The repertoire consists of 550,000 to 700,000 distinct CDR3 sequences, with under 20% occurring once and the leading ten covering 12%. The source material was PBMCs or a T cell subset sorted from them (not recorded which). The origin of the receptors is an adult woman who had mild COVID-19 (a few samples of this study predate the infection). Cell type and time point are not known. Both conserved end residues are part of each CDR3. Fields, in order: CDR3 protein, CDR3 DNA, J gene, V gene, clone size, D gene. The D gene is left open where the match is weak. Not all rows give a size; the values are once, few, many and, for expanded clones, a class.

CDR3aa: CASSQLRGSPYNEQFF; CDR3nt: TGCGCCAGCAGTCAATTGCGCGGGAGCCCCTACAATGAGCAGTTCTTC; j_gene: TRBJ2-1; v_gene: TRBV23-1; abundance: many; d_gene: TRBD2
CDR3aa: CASSVDPGGTGELFF; CDR3nt: TGTGCCAGCAGCGTAGACCCAGGGGGCACCGGGGAGCTGTTTTTT; j_gene: TRBJ2-2; v_gene: TRBV9; abundance: once; d_gene: TRBD1
CDR3aa: CASSLAVTGGPYEQYF; CDR3nt: TGTGCCAGCAGCTTGGCCGTGACGGGAGGTCCCTACGAGCAGTACTTC; j_gene: TRBJ2-7; v_gene: TRBV5-4; abundance: few; d_gene: TRBD2
CDR3aa: CSAWTGTGTDTQYF; CDR3nt: TGCAGTGCCTGGACCGGGACAGGCACAGATACGCAGTATTTT; j_gene: TRBJ2-3; v_gene: TRBV20-1; abundance: many; d_gene: TRBD1
CDR3aa: CASSETPGQVPGYTF; CDR3nt: TGTGCCAGCAGCGAGACACCGGGACAGGTCCCTGGCTACACCTTC; j_gene: TRBJ1-2; v_gene: TRBV9; abundance: few; d_gene: TRBD1
CDR3aa: CASSTEGLVSPDTQYF; CDR3nt: TGTGCCAGCAGTACTGAAGGACTAGTCTCCCCAGATACGCAGTATTTT; j_gene: TRBJ2-3; v_gene: TRBV6-5; abundance: NA; d_gene: TRBD2
CDR3aa: CASSASGGSTDTQYF; CDR3nt: TGTGCCAGCAGCGCAAGCGGGGGTAGCACAGATACGCAGTATTTT; j_gene: TRBJ2-3; v_gene: TRBV7-6; abundance: many; d_gene: TRBD2
CDR3aa: CASSLSGGARAAGELFF; CDR3nt: TGTGCCAGCAGCTTATCAGGGGGCGCCCGGGCCGCCGGGGAGCTGTTTTTT; j_gene: TRBJ2-2; v_gene: TRBV7-3; abundance: few; d_gene: TRBD1
CDR3aa: CSARDLTGGSPRFHTEAFF; CDR3nt: TGCAGTGCTAGAGATTTGACGGGAGGCTCTCCCCGTTTCCACACTGAAGCTTTCTTT; j_gene: TRBJ1-1; v_gene: TRBV20-1; abundance: NA; d_gene: NA
CDR3aa: CASSPNTGFGEQYF; CDR3nt: TGTGCCAGCTCACCCAACACAGGTTTCGGCGAGCAGTACTTC; j_gene: TRBJ2-7; v_gene: TRBV18; abundance: NA; d_gene: NA
CDR3aa: CASSLVPLETQYF; CDR3nt: TGTGCCAGCAGCTTGGTACCCCTAGAGACCCAGTACTTC; j_gene: TRBJ2-5; v_gene: TRBV5-8; abundance: few; d_gene: NA
CDR3aa: CASRIAGDGYEQYF; CDR3nt: TGTGCCAGCAGAATAGCGGGAGACGGGTACGAGCAGTACTTC; j_gene: TRBJ2-7; v_gene: TRBV12-3/TRBV12-4; abundance: NA; d_gene: TRBD2
CDR3aa: CASINEQFF; CDR3nt: TGCGCCAGCATAAATGAGCAGTTCTTC; j_gene: TRBJ2-1; v_gene: TRBV5-1; abundance: NA; d_gene: NA
CDR3aa: CASSFRAGGRTDTQYF; CDR3nt: TGCGCCAGCAGCTTCCGAGCGGGGGGCCGCACAGATACGCAGTATTTT; j_gene: TRBJ2-3; v_gene: TRBV5-1; abundance: NA; d_gene: TRBD2
CDR3aa: CASSPRVGGASETQYF; CDR3nt: TGTGCCAGCTCACCACGTGTCGGGGGGGCGAGTGAGACCCAGTACTTC; j_gene: TRBJ2-5; v_gene: TRBV18; abundance: NA; d_gene: TRBD2
CDR3aa: CASSSNRGTYEQYF; CDR3nt: TGTGCCAGCAGCTCAAACAGGGGGACCTACGAGCAGTACTTC; j_gene: TRBJ2-7; v_gene: TRBV5-6; abundance: many; d_gene: TRBD1
CDR3aa: CSATGLADSTDTQYF; CDR3nt: TGCAGTGCTACGGGACTAGCCGATAGCACAGATACGCAGTATTTT; j_gene: TRBJ2-3; v_gene: TRBV20-1; abundance: few; d_gene: TRBD2
CDR3aa: CASSFRQGGGEGTDTQYF; CDR3nt: TGTGCCAGCAGTTTTCGACAGGGAGGGGGAGAGGGCACAGATACGCAGTATTTT; j_gene: TRBJ2-3; v_gene: TRBV12-3/TRBV12-4; abundance: NA; d_gene: NA
CDR3aa: CASSSRDRERSYEQYF; CDR3nt: TGTGCCAGCAGCTCCCGGGACAGGGAAAGGTCCTACGAGCAGTACTTC; j_gene: TRBJ2-7; v_gene: TRBV21-1; abundance: few; d_gene: NA
CDR3aa: CASSEGPFMNTEAFF; CDR3nt: TGTGCCAGCAGTGAAGGACCGTTCATGAACACTGAAGCTTTCTTT; j_gene: TRBJ1-1; v_gene: TRBV6-1; abundance: NA; d_gene: NA
CDR3aa: CASSLESVSYNEQFF; CDR3nt: TGTGCCAGCAGTTTAGAGTCAGTCTCCTACAATGAGCAGTTCTTC; j_gene: TRBJ2-1; v_gene: TRBV12-3/TRBV12-4; abundance: few; d_gene: NA
CDR3aa: CSARTVSYNSPLHF; CDR3nt: TGCAGTGCAAGGACGGTGTCCTATAATTCACCCCTCCACTTT; j_gene: TRBJ1-6; v_gene: TRBV20-1; abundance: few; d_gene: NA
CDR3aa: CATSDSGQGTYNEQFF; CDR3nt: TGTGCCACCAGTGACTCTGGTCAGGGGACCTACAATGAGCAGTTCTTC; j_gene: TRBJ2-1; v_gene: TRBV24-1; abundance: many; d_gene: NA
CDR3aa: CASTPAHLSSYEQYF; CDR3nt: TGTGCCAGTACCCCGGCCCACCTAAGCTCCTACGAGCAGTACTTC; j_gene: TRBJ2-7; v_gene: TRBV19; abundance: NA; d_gene: NA
CDR3aa: CARAGTGGRDTQYF; CDR3nt: TGTGCCAGGGCAGGGACAGGGGGCAGAGATACGCAGTATTTT; j_gene: TRBJ2-3; v_gene: TRBV2; abundance: many; d_gene: TRBD1
CDR3aa: CASSRSEEGRTNSYEQYF; CDR3nt: TGTGCCAGCAGCCGTTCCGAGGAGGGGAGGACAAACTCCTACGAGCAGTACTTC; j_gene: TRBJ2-7; v_gene: TRBV11-2; abundance: NA; d_gene: NA
CDR3aa: CASSTSRANTGELFF; CDR3nt: TGTGCCAGTAGCACTTCACGGGCGAACACCGGGGAGCTGTTTTTT; j_gene: TRBJ2-2; v_gene: TRBV19; abundance: NA; d_gene: NA
CDR3aa: CSVLGIQETQYF; CDR3nt: TGCAGTGTCTTGGGGATCCAAGAGACCCAGTACTTC; j_gene: TRBJ2-5; v_gene: TRBV20-1; abundance: NA; d_gene: NA
CDR3aa: CSARELKLGNEQFF; CDR3nt: TGCAGTGCTAGAGAACTCAAGTTGGGGAATGAGCAGTTCTTC; j_gene: TRBJ2-1; v_gene: TRBV20-1; abundance: NA; d_gene: NA
CDR3aa: CASSGASGVGNEQFF; CDR3nt: TGTGCCAGCAGTGGGGCTAGCGGGGTCGGGAATGAGCAGTTCTTC; j_gene: TRBJ2-1; v_gene: TRBV2; abundance: NA; d_gene: TRBD2
CDR3aa: CASSLRGAGVSYEQYF; CDR3nt: TGTGCCAGCAGTTTACGGGGGGCAGGGGTCTCCTACGAGCAGTACTTC; j_gene: TRBJ2-7; v_gene: TRBV27; abundance: NA; d_gene: NA
CDR3aa: CASSYGGADYGYTF; CDR3nt: TGTGCCAGCAGTTACGGTGGGGCCGACTATGGCTACACCTTC; j_gene: TRBJ1-2; v_gene: TRBV6-5; abundance: many; d_gene: NA
CDR3aa: CSAAGADTDTQYF; CDR3nt: TGCAGTGCCGCTGGGGCCGACACAGATACGCAGTATTTT; j_gene: TRBJ2-3; v_gene: TRBV20-1; abundance: few; d_gene: NA
CDR3aa: CAISESVSSGNNEQYF; CDR3nt: TGTGCCATCAGTGAGTCGGTTTCTAGCGGGAATAACGAGCAGTACTTC; j_gene: TRBJ2-7; v_gene: TRBV10-3; abundance: NA; d_gene: TRBD2
CDR3aa: CATSEGTLNENTGELFF; CDR3nt: TGTGCCACCAGTGAGGGTACCCTCAACGAGAACACCGGGGAGCTGTTTTTT; j_gene: TRBJ2-2; v_gene: TRBV24-1; abundance: NA; d_gene: NA
CDR3aa: CASRVDSPEGGQFF; CDR3nt: TGTGCCAGCAGGGTTGACAGCCCCGAGGGTGGGCAGTTCTTC; j_gene: TRBJ2-1; v_gene: TRBV12-3/TRBV12-4; abundance: NA; d_gene: NA
CDR3aa: CATSDLQSSYNEQFF; CDR3nt: TGTGCCACCAGTGATTTACAGAGCTCCTACAATGAGCAGTTCTTC; j_gene: TRBJ2-1; v_gene: TRBV24-1; abundance: NA; d_gene: NA
CDR3aa: CASSLGSPGTSGDRNEQFF; CDR3nt: TGTGCCAGCAGCTTAGGAAGTCCCGGGACTAGCGGAGATCGCAATGAGCAGTTCTTC; j_gene: TRBJ2-1; v_gene: TRBV13; abundance: NA; d_gene: TRBD2
CDR3aa: CAFSGSSYEQYF; CDR3nt: TGTGCCTTCAGCGGGAGCAGCTACGAGCAGTACTTC; j_gene: TRBJ2-7; v_gene: TRBV30; abundance: NA; d_gene: TRBD2
CDR3aa: CAIQRDSLETQYF; CDR3nt: TGTGCCATTCAACGGGACAGTTTAGAGACCCAGTACTTC; j_gene: TRBJ2-5; v_gene: TRBV24-1; abundance: NA; d_gene: TRBD1
CDR3aa: CSVEDRRRGDTIYF; CDR3nt: TGCAGCGTTGAAGACAGGCGTAGGGGAGACACCATATATTTT; j_gene: TRBJ1-3; v_gene: TRBV29-1; abundance: NA; d_gene: NA
CDR3aa: CSFRDPDYNEQFF; CDR3nt: TGCAGCTTCCGGGACCCCGATTACAATGAGCAGTTCTTC; j_gene: TRBJ2-1; v_gene: TRBV29-1; abundance: few; d_gene: NA
CDR3aa: CASSLGNDGYEQYF; CDR3nt: TGTGCCAGCAGCTTAGGGAATGACGGATACGAGCAGTACTTC; j_gene: TRBJ2-7; v_gene: TRBV7-6; abundance: many; d_gene: NA
CDR3aa: CASNLGPNTGELFF; CDR3nt: TGTGCCAGCAACCTAGGACCGAACACCGGGGAGCTGTTTTTT; j_gene: TRBJ2-2; v_gene: TRBV3-1; abundance: NA; d_gene: NA
CDR3aa: CASSQDSPSVHSYNEQFF; CDR3nt: TGTGCCAGCAGCCAAGATTCCCCTTCAGTACACTCCTACAATGAGCAGTTCTTC; j_gene: TRBJ2-1; v_gene: TRBV4-2; abundance: NA; d_gene: NA
CDR3aa: CASSYDRGNKETQYF; CDR3nt: TGTGCCAGCAGTTACGACAGGGGGAATAAAGAGACCCAGTACTTC; j_gene: TRBJ2-5; v_gene: TRBV6-5; abundance: NA; d_gene: TRBD1
CDR3aa: CASATWEKAYEQYF; CDR3nt: TGTGCCAGCGCGACCTGGGAAAAGGCCTACGAGCAGTACTTC; j_gene: TRBJ2-7; v_gene: TRBV2; abundance: NA; d_gene: NA
CDR3aa: CASSLKQNTGELFF; CDR3nt: TGTGCCAGCAGCTTGAAACAGAACACCGGGGAGCTGTTTTTT; j_gene: TRBJ2-2; v_gene: TRBV7-7; abundance: few; d_gene: NA
CDR3aa: CASSGSGTGSYNEQFF; CDR3nt: TGTGCCAGTAGTGGATCCGGGACAGGTTCCTACAATGAGCAGTTCTTC; j_gene: TRBJ2-1; v_gene: TRBV19; abundance: NA; d_gene: TRBD1
CDR3aa: CASSGGRASNEKLFF; CDR3nt: TGTGCCAGCAGTGGGGGCAGGGCTTCTAATGAAAAACTGTTTTTT; j_gene: TRBJ1-4; v_gene: TRBV6-1; abundance: few; d_gene: NA